These T cell receptor beta chains were read from a single sample in a study of T cell repertoires in cytomegalovirus infection. A single record per CDR3 protein comes from TCRdb applying MiXCR to the reads. The sample includes around 540,000 distinct CDR3 sequences, roughly a third of them seen just once. Antigens of these TCRs are unknown. Here the sequenced sample was cultured PBMCs, taken from culture after CMV antigen stimulation. All receptors come from a human donor in good health (CMV status not recorded). Some clones in this sample may be carry-over from other donors' samples. Both conserved end residues are part of each CDR3. The D gene is left open where the match is weak. The size entry is marked missing in some rows and otherwise reads once, few, many or a size class.

v_gene	j_gene	abundance	d_gene	CDR3nt	CDR3aa
TRBV4-1	TRBJ1-6	-	-	TGCGCCAGCAGCCAAGTGACGGTTAATTCACCCCTCCACTTT	CASSQVTVNSPLHF
TRBV6-4	TRBJ2-6	few	-	TGTGCCAGCAGTGCGTACCGGGCCTCCTCTGGGGCCAACGTCCTGACTTTC	CASSAYRASSGANVLTF
TRBV29-1	TRBJ1-2	-	-	TGCAGCGTGACCGGACAGTTTGGGGCGTATGGCTACACCTTC	CSVTGQFGAYGYTF
TRBV19	TRBJ1-1	few	-	TGTGCCAGTAGTATAAGTACTTTGATGAACACTGAAGCTTTCTTT	CASSISTLMNTEAFF
TRBV7-2	TRBJ2-3	-	-	TGTGCCAGCAGCACAGACGGGCGACCAGATACGCAGTATTTT	CASSTDGRPDTQYF
TRBV20-1	TRBJ1-6	-	-	TGCAGTGCTAGAGATCTCCAGAGCTCCTATAATTCACCCCTCCACTTT	CSARDLQSSYNSPLHF
TRBV6-5	TRBJ1-1	once	-	TGTGCCAGCAGTGAACCAAGAGGCAGGACGAACACTGAAGCTTTCTTT	CASSEPRGRTNTEAFF
TRBV7-2	TRBJ1-2	-	-	TGTGCCAGCAGCTTCGAGGGTCTGTTGGGATACGGCTACACCTTC	CASSFEGLLGYGYTF
TRBV28	TRBJ2-7	-	TRBD1	TGTGCCAGCAGTTTCCCAACCCAGACAGGGGGTCAGCACGAGCAGTACTTC	CASSFPTQTGGQHEQYF
TRBV7-4	TRBJ2-3	-	-	TGTGCCAGCGCCACAGATACGCAGTATTTT	CASATDTQYF
TRBV29-1	TRBJ2-4	few	TRBD1	TGCAGCGTGGGACAGGGCGGAAACATTCAGTACTTC	CSVGQGGNIQYF
TRBV12-3/TRBV12-4	TRBJ1-5	few	TRBD1	TGTGCCAGCAGTCCCGGACAGGGGGAGAATCAGCCCCAGCATTTT	CASSPGQGENQPQHF
TRBV3-1	TRBJ1-5	-	-	TGTGCCAGCAGCCAAGATTTAGTCAGGAATCAGCCCCAGCATTTT	CASSQDLVRNQPQHF
TRBV6-1	TRBJ2-7	-	-	TGTGCCAGCAGTGAAGGAGGCAGTTTTTACGAGCAGTACTTC	CASSEGGSFYEQYF
TRBV5-4	TRBJ2-7	few	TRBD1	TGTGCCAGCAGGGCGGGACAGGGGCTAAGGGAGCAGTACTTC	CASRAGQGLREQYF